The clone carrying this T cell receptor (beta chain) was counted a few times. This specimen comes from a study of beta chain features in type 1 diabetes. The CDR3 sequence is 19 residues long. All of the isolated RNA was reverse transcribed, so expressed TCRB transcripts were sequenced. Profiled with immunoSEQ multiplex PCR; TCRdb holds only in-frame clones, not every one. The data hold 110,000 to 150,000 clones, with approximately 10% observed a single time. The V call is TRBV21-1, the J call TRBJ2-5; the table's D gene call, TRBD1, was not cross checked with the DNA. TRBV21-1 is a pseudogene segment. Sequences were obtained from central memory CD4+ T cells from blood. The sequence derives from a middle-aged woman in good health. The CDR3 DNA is TGTGCCAGCAGCAAAGGAGGGACAGGGGGCGAAGTTAACGCGGAGACCCAGTACTTC. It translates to CASSKGGTGGEVNAETQYF.